The 27 T cell receptor beta chains reported below all come from one sample, sequenced in a study of blood T cell repertoires in COVID-19. TCRdb keeps only in-frame clones here, not all; method: immunoSEQ multiplex PCR. The data hold 130,000 to 150,000 clones, with 70% to 90% observed a single time. Sequences were obtained from peripheral blood. The receptor set was obtained from a man aged 65 to 79 with acute or convalescent COVID-19.

The CDR3 region is CASSPRTSGQETQYF. In nucleotides, the CDR3 is TGTGCCAGCAGCCCTCGGACTAGCGGTCAAGAGACCCAGTACTTC. V is TRBV7-8 and J is TRBJ2-5, with TRBD2 identical over 10 bases. CDR1 SGHVS and CDR2 FQNEAQ come from the germline V gene. This CDR3 spans 15 amino acids. Germline trimming cut 5 bases from V and 2 bases from J; bases unmatched to any gene: 5.

This clone was seen a few times. This chain links TRBV18 with TRBJ1-2; 8 bases align to TRBD1. The germline CDR1 and CDR2 sequences are KGHSH and LQKENI. The CDR3 is made up of 14 amino acids. V gave up 3 bases and J gave up 3 bases; unmatched junction bases: 3. Here the CDR3 DNA reads TGTGCCAGCTCACCCAGGACAGGGTACTATGGCTACACCTTC. Translation: CASSPRTGYYGYTF.

The chain links TRBV7-9 to TRBJ2-1; D may be TRBD2 (7 bases). The germline V gene has CDR1 SEHNR and CDR2 FQNEAQ (reference sequence). There are 14 residues in the CDR3. Trimming removed 3 bases at V and 15 bases at J, with 21 bases between. CDR3 in DNA: TGTGCCAGCAGCTTGCCTGGCGGGGGCCTACCTGGGTTCTTC. Protein sequence: CASSLPGGGLPGFF.

The chain employs TRBV19 and TRBJ2-5; 7 nucleotides match TRBD1. The CDR3 is made up of 13 amino acids. From germline, CDR1 is LNHDA and CDR2 SQIVND (reference sequence). V shed 8 bases and J 6 bases; nucleotides not matched to a gene: 9. This chain's CDR3 is CASGTAVQQTQYF. CDR3 DNA: TGTGCCAGTGGGACAGCCGTACAACAGACCCAGTACTTC. The full variable domain, completed using reference TRBV19 and TRBJ2-5, is DGGITQSPKYLFRKEGQNVTLSCEQNLNHDAMYWYRQDPGQGLRLIYYSQIVNDFQKGDIAEGYSVSREKKESFPLTVTSAQKNPTAFYLCASGTAVQQTQYFGPGTRLLVL.

This clone occurred once. The rearrangement uses TRBV28 and TRBJ2-1; perhaps TRBD2 as D (7 bases). Germline CDR1 and CDR2: MDHEN and SYDVKM. The CDR3 spans 17 residues. Trimming cost V 6 bases and J 0 bases, with 18 bases left between them. Here the CDR3 reads CASRGGTPLSSYNEQFF. The CDR3 region has the DNA TGTGCCAGCAGGGGGGGGACACCTTTATCCTCCTACAATGAGCAGTTCTTC.

This sequence joins TRBV5-1 and TRBJ2-2; 7 bases fit TRBD2. V shed 4 bases and J 2 bases; nucleotides not matched to a gene: 8. The CDR3 is 16 amino acids. The germline V gene has CDR1 SGHRS and CDR2 YFSETQ. The CDR3 sequence is CASSPTGGDNTGELFF. CDR3 bases: TGCGCCAGCAGCCCAACTGGGGGGGACAACACCGGGGAGCTGTTTTTT.

V gene TRBV5-5 combines with J gene TRBJ1-1; 8 bases fit TRBD1. This CDR3 has 19 amino acids. The ends lost 0 bases at V and 3 bases at J; junction bases unmatched: 16. Germline CDR1 reads SGHKS; CDR2 reads YYEKEE (reference sequence). The CDR3 nucleotides read TGTGCCAGCAGCTTGGAGGACAGGGCGGGTGTAGTGGGGTACACTGAAGCTTTCTTT. This sequence encodes CASSLEDRAGVVGYTEAFF.

The gene calls are TRBV11-3 and TRBJ2-1; 7 nucleotides agree with TRBD1. The germline V gene has CDR1 SGHNT and CDR2 YENEEA. Trimming removed 0 bases from V and 4 bases from J; junction bases left unmatched: 3. This CDR3 is built from 15 residues. The CDR3 coding sequence is TGTGCCAGCAGCTTAGACAGGGACAGATACAATGAGCAGTTCTTC. It encodes CASSLDRDRYNEQFF.

V and J are TRBV5-6 and TRBJ2-4; 9 nucleotides line up with TRBD1. V lost 6 bases to trimming and J lost 8 bases; unmatched junction nucleotides: 9. Germline values: CDR1 SGHDT, CDR2 YYEEEE. This CDR3 has 14 amino acids. The CDR3: CASTGQGKRYIQYF. CDR3 DNA sequence: TGTGCCAGCACCGGACAGGGGAAGAGGTACATTCAGTACTTC.

The CDR3 DNA sequence: TGTGCCAGCAGCGGGACAGGGGTAGACGGAGAAAAACTGTTTTTT. Its protein product is CASSGTGVDGEKLFF. The chain couples TRBV6-6 to TRBJ1-4; 10 bases match TRBD1. This CDR3 spans 15 amino acids. V was pared by 6 bases and J by 8 bases, with 9 bases of the junction left unmatched. Germline V gene lookup returns CDR1 MNHNY and CDR2 SVGAGI (reference sequence).

V and J are TRBV6-4 and TRBJ1-1; D perhaps matches TRBD1 (6 bases). This CDR3 has 13 amino acids. Trimming took 2 bases from V and 8 from J, leaving 12 bases between them. In germline, CDR1 is MRHNA, CDR2 SNTAGT. The DNA for the CDR3 is TGTGCCAGCAGTGACACCGGGACATTAGAAGCTTTCTTT. This translates into CASSDTGTLEAFF.

The V gene is TRBV28, the J gene TRBJ1-4, with unresolved D. V dropped 4 bases and J dropped 4 bases, with 13 bases sitting between them. Germline assignment: CDR1 MDHEN and CDR2 SYDVKM. The CDR3 sequence is 15 residues long. The CDR3 spells CASSSPTWSNEKLFF. As DNA, the CDR3 is TGTGCCAGCAGTTCCCCCACATGGAGTAATGAAAAACTGTTTTTT.

The chain carries TRBV7-2 and TRBJ1-1; D is unresolved. The V gene's germline CDR1 is SGHTA and CDR2 FQGNSA. V shed 5 bases and J shed 2 bases, with 6 bases lying between them. The CDR3 is 12 amino acids. CDR3 DNA sequence: TGTGCCAGCAGCCCCTTAAACACTGAAGCTTTCTTT. Amino acids: CASSPLNTEAFF.

This clone appeared a few times. The chain couples TRBV10-2 to TRBJ1-3; D might be TRBD1 (5 bases). Trimming removed 6 bases at V and 1 base at J, with 7 bases between. This CDR3 has 13 amino acids. The germline CDR1 and CDR2 sequences are WSHSY and SAAADI. The CDR3 DNA reads TGCGCCAGCAGGGCAGGGTCTGGAAACACCATATATTTT. Its protein product is CASRAGSGNTIYF.

The CDR3 DNA reads TGCGCCAGCAATGAACAGGGGAACACTGAAGCTTTCTTT. Translating gives CASNEQGNTEAFF. The chain is built from TRBV10-1 and TRBJ1-1; possible D gene TRBD1, 6 bases. V lost 7 bases, J lost 1 base, and 10 bases lay in between. CDR1 WNHNN and CDR2 SYGVQD come from the germline V gene (reference sequence). The CDR3 extends over 13 amino acids.

The chain combines TRBV3-1 (or the pseudogene TRBV3-2) with TRBJ2-1; the match to TRBD1 covers 9 bases. Germline V gives CDR1 LGHDT, CDR2 YNNKEL (reference sequence). The CDR3 has 16 residues. Losses at the gene ends were 1 base for V and 8 bases for J; bases not matched to a gene: 9. The CDR3 DNA reads TGTGCCAGCAGCCAAGGGTCCGGGACAGGGCAGGATGAGCAGTTCTTC. It specifies CASSQGSGTGQDEQFF.

The rearrangement links TRBV11-2 to TRBJ1-6; maybe TRBD1 (6 bases). Between the trimmed V and J ends, which lost 1 base and 11 bases, there was a span of 15 bases. Per the germline V gene, CDR1 is SGHAT and CDR2 is FQNNGV. The CDR3 covers 15 residues. The CDR3: CASSLGAGVSTPLHF. Here the CDR3 DNA reads TGTGCCAGCAGCTTAGGGGCAGGGGTATCGACACCCCTCCACTTT. Together with reference TRBV11-2 and TRBJ1-6, the CDR3 gives the full variable domain: EAGVAQSPRYKIIEKRQSVAFWCNPISGHATLYWYQQILGQGPKLLIQFQNNGVVDDSQLPKDRFSAERLKGVDSTLKIQPAKLEDSAVYLCASSLGAGVSTPLHFGNGTRLTVT.

The chain has TRBV7-3 and TRBJ2-1, with 9 bases that match TRBD1. CDR3 size: 13 residues. Germline V gives CDR1 SGHTA, CDR2 FQGTGA. V was clipped by 2 bases and J by 7 bases; unmatched bases: 0. CDR3 loop: CASSLGTGNEQFF. CDR3 nucleotides: TGTGCCAGCAGCTTAGGGACAGGGAATGAGCAGTTCTTC.

The rearrangement links TRBV12-3 or TRBV12-4 to TRBJ1-5; 8 nucleotides align to TRBD1. The CDR3 extends over 13 amino acids. With 6 bases clipped from V and 9 bases from J, the junction kept 7 bases outside the gene matches. CDR3 DNA: TGTGCCAGCAGCCCGGACAGGGCCCCGCCCCAGCATTTT. Encoded protein: CASSPDRAPPQHF.

The rearrangement joins TRBV24-1 to TRBJ1-2; maybe TRBD1 (5 bases). Germline lookup yields CDR1 KGHDR and CDR2 SFDVKD. Trimming stripped 5 bases from V and 3 bases from J, with 9 bases between. The CDR3 covers 13 residues. The CDR3 nucleotides read TGTGCCACCAGTGGGGGGGACCACTATGGCTACACCTTC. Its translation is CATSGGDHYGYTF.

The rearrangement links TRBV6-1 to TRBJ1-5, with 7 bases matching TRBD1. The germline gives CDR1 MNHNS, CDR2 SASEGT. V was clipped by 2 bases and J by 6 bases; unmatched bases: 7. The CDR3 is 15 residues long. CDR3 DNA sequence: TGTGCCAGCAGTGAAATGGGACAGTTCGGTCAGCCCCAGCATTTT. Protein: CASSEMGQFGQPQHF.

A single count supports this clone. V gene TRBV29-1 combines with J gene TRBJ1-1, with 7 nucleotides matching TRBD1. Unmatched junction bases numbered 4, after V lost 8 bases and J lost 1 base. The CDR3 runs to 12 residues. The germline gives CDR1 SQVTM, CDR2 ANQGSEA. CDR3 amino acids: CSTGQKNTEAFF. The DNA for the CDR3 is TGCAGCACGGGACAGAAGAACACTGAAGCTTTCTTT. Full variable domain (outside the CDR3, taken from reference TRBV29-1 and TRBJ1-1): SAVISQKPSRDICQRGTSLTIQCQVDSQVTMMFWYRQQPGQSLTLIATANQGSEATYESGFVIDKFPISRPNLTFSTLTVSNMSPEDSSIYLCSTGQKNTEAFFGQGTRLTVV.

The gene calls are TRBV7-2 and TRBJ1-2; no firm D call. The CDR3 consists of 13 residues. Germline CDR1 reads SGHTA; CDR2 reads FQGNSA. The V end lost 2 bases, the J end lost 4 bases, and 8 bases lay between the germline ends. The CDR3 DNA reads as TGTGCCAGCAGCTTAAAAACAGTCTATGGCTACACCTTC. It translates to CASSLKTVYGYTF.

This chain uses TRBV7-6 with TRBJ1-2; 7 bases map to TRBD1. The CDR3 is 16 amino acids. After removal of 1 base from V and 4 bases from J, the junction contained 9 bases not matched to a gene. Per the germline V gene, CDR1 is SGHVS and CDR2 is FNYEAQ. CDR3 DNA: TGTGCCAGCAGCTTAGAGGCGGGACAGACTCCCTATGGCTACACCTTC. It is translated as CASSLEAGQTPYGYTF.

V usage is TRBV5-5 and J usage is TRBJ1-2, with D unresolved. V was clipped by 0 bases and J by 2 bases, with 14 bases between them. This CDR3 contains 16 residues. The germline CDR1 and CDR2 sequences are SGHKS and YYEKEE (reference sequence). The CDR3 DNA reads TGTGCCAGCAGCTTGGAAGGATCAGGAGGAAACTATGGCTACACCTTC. Translated: CASSLEGSGGNYGYTF.

The chain employs TRBV10-1 and TRBJ2-3; possibly TRBD2 for D (6 bases). The CDR3 has 13 amino acids. The germline V and J ends were trimmed by 2 bases and 10 bases, with 13 bases remaining between them. Germline values: CDR1 WNHNN, CDR2 SYGVQD (reference sequence). CDR3 sequence reads: CASSEIARGAQYF. DNA for the CDR3: TGCGCCAGCAGTGAGATAGCCCGCGGGGCGCAGTATTTT.

J is TRBJ2-3 and V is TRBV7-9; 9 nucleotides align to TRBD1. After removal of 2 bases from V and 0 bases from J, the junction contained 6 bases not matched to a gene. Germline V lookup: CDR1 SEHNR, CDR2 FQNEAQ (reference sequence). The CDR3 runs 17 residues. The CDR3 protein is CASSLTGTGFSTDTQYF. CDR3 sequence (DNA): TGTGCCAGCAGCTTAACCGGGACAGGGTTTAGCACAGATACGCAGTATTTT.